This record looks at one TCR beta chain sequence and its context. Its antigen is currently not known. No qualities accompany the bases; no much larger clone lies one base away. This sample was taken from a study of cytomegalovirus exposure and HLA in healthy donors (dated by TCRdb to about 2017). About the full investigation: An earlier analysis of fewer than 750 of the donors reported approximately 300 Gb of sequence data and around 100 million unique TCR beta sequences obtained from roughly 180 million T cells. About 330 gigabases of sequencing data and roughly 80 million unique TCR sequences made up an early release that covered under 750 HLA-typed donors. Among the approximately 400 genotyped donors, under 90% belonged to the genetic ancestry cluster associated with self-reported Caucasian donors. The study was designed to test whether signatures of past pathogen exposure could be identified by cataloging public T cell receptors. The T cell repertoires of 670 or so subjects were profiled by immunosequencing and related to cytomegalovirus serostatus. A separate validation cohort of over 95 different subjects was used in addition to the roughly 670-subject first cohort. To predict cytomegalovirus infection status, the study combined high-throughput TCR immunosequencing, statistical association of individual TCRs with disease status, and machine learning. A later analysis re-analyzed previously published TCR beta repertoires from approximately 700 donors and added high-resolution HLA genotyping to study TCR occurrence patterns. The later analysis used no new phenotypic data to find candidate immune exposures, relying instead on TCR beta sequences and their occurrence across donors. In an earlier analysis of 500 to 650 of the donors, high-throughput TCR beta sequencing was used to judge whether each TCR beta V gene segment behaved as functional or pseudogenic. Donor age, sex, ethnicity and CMV serostatus were compiled alongside the repertoire data. A later genetic analysis used genome-wide SNP genotypes for about three fifths of the 666 donors, treating that subset as a discovery cohort. All discovery cohort repertoires had been generated on a single sequencing platform. HLA typing covered class I and class II loci at four-digit resolution. Typing coverage varied by locus: roughly 620-640 donors for A, B, C, DRB1 and DQB1; under 550 for DQA1; around 570 for DPA1; roughly 470 for DPB1. About five DR-DQ haplotypes were handled as single units for association and clustering, since linkage in the cohort was strong. Across approximately 400 genotyped donors of the cohort, an average of roughly 250,000 unique TCR beta nucleotide sequences per donor were sequenced, and 15% to 20% of those sequences were non-productive. What the authors observed across the whole study: The presence/absence analyses assumed that sequencing depth was roughly uniform across donors, and that assumption may not be true. In a later analysis, HLA-associated TCR beta chains were found to be more clonally expanded and to have lower generation probabilities than equally common non-associated chains. The only immune exposure information available for the cohort was CMV serostatus. According to a later analysis, parvovirus B19, influenza, CMV and Epstein-Barr virus appeared linked to several top co-occurrence clusters. In a later genetic analysis, a missense DCLRE1C variant was associated with V-gene and J-gene trimming of TCR beta chains, and the association was replicated in an independent cohort. A cluster of highly shared sequence variants was judged likely to be a technical artifact of the sequencing pipeline. In an earlier analysis of 500 to 650 of the donors, most TCR beta V segments appeared in productive rearrangements about 87% or about 30% of the time, broadly matching IMGT annotations. In this cohort, only TCR beta chains were sequenced, and detectable features were limited by the absence of alpha or paired-chain data. When HLA alleles, especially DR and DQ, strongly co-occurred, TCR associations were difficult to assign to individual alleles. The authors suggested that the approach could potentially be extended to other disease states and immunological phenotypes. Most CMV-associated TCR beta chains appeared to be HLA-restricted in a later analysis, and the HLA associations seemed to be driven largely by CMV exposure. Because HLA typing was missing for some donors at each locus, association tests included only the typed subset. Linkage disequilibrium might explain the correlated functional status among segregating V segments, but an unknown experimental factor could not be ruled out. Most TCR sequences were seen in very few donors, while some public TCRs were found in many individuals. In a later analysis, 16,951 TCR beta sequences were associated with specific HLA alleles at a false discovery rate of 0.05. In vitro tests confirmed that a few of the cytomegalovirus-associated TCR beta chains recognize cytomegalovirus antigens. A further reported finding was that TCR beta sequences accurately predicted the HLA-A and HLA-B alleles for most subjects in the first cohort. Because counts were too low, roughly 18 rarely observed V segments, including chromosome 9 orphons, were left out of the earlier analysis of 500 to 650 of the donors. In the study, approximately 150 TCR beta chains were listed as associated with cytomegalovirus. In a later analysis, the rate of TCR association differed among HLA loci, with DRB1 alleles having the most associated TCRs and HLA-C alleles having the fewest. The classifier was reported to diagnose cytomegalovirus status with high specificity and sensitivity in both the original cohort and the validation cohort. In a later genetic analysis, fewer N-insertions in productive TCRs were reported among donors in an Asian-associated ancestry cluster than the roughly 700-donor mean.

Libraries came from the immunoSEQ multiplex PCR assay. For the multiplex PCR, a mixture combining 60 forward primers for TCR Vbeta segments and 13 reverse primers for TCR Jbeta segments was used. The CDR3 region of rearranged TCR beta genes was amplified from genomic DNA by a multiplex PCR assay. Amplified TCR beta libraries were sequenced as 87-base-pair reads on the Illumina HiSeq System. The source study handled its data this way. A later analysis counted approximately 76 million unique TCR beta chains across the 650 to 800 repertoires, and around 9.9 million of these chains were shared by at least two donors. Raw reads were error-corrected and collapsed into unique sequences with a nearest-neighbor algorithm that merged closely related sequences to remove PCR and sequencing errors. V, D and J gene segments were assigned by aligning CDR3 sequences to IMGT reference sequences. For a sequence to be retained, at least a six-nucleotide match to both a V gene segment and a J gene segment was required. Rearrangements were classified as productive when the CDR3 lacked stop codons and remained in frame with V and J, and all other rearrangements were classified as non-productive. Following IMGT convention, CDR3 was defined as the stretch from the second conserved V-encoded cysteine to the conserved J-encoded phenylalanine. The earlier analysis of about 590 of the donors excluded sequences that lacked an unambiguous match to a single V gene segment. In an earlier analysis of 450 to 750 of the donors, a V segment was called functional when productive rearrangements were above 56.7%, and segregating when the standard deviation between donors exceeded 5%. A statistical classification framework was developed to diagnose cytomegalovirus status using the catalog of TCR beta chain sequences. A later analysis assigned V and J genes by comparing TCR nucleotide sequences with IMGT/GENE-DB human TR gene sequences. A later analysis assigned CDR3 sequences and most-parsimonious VDJ recombination scenarios with the TCRdist pipeline. In a later analysis, each TCR beta chain was defined by its CDR3 amino acid sequence together with its V-gene family, and reads lacking a unique V-gene family were excluded. To address suspected cross-contamination and a sequencing artifact, a later analysis removed 592 highly shared, low-generation-probability nucleotide sequences. In a later analysis, a clonal expansion index was calculated for each public chain from normalized within-repertoire ranks of inferred template counts. A later analysis computed generation probabilities with a VDJ recombination model fitted to out-of-frame rearrangements, and checked the results against IGoR. Hypergeometric tests were used in a later analysis to score TCR-TCR, TCR-HLA and TCR-CMV co-occurrence, with a repertoire-size bias correction applied to the TCR pairs. In a later analysis, false discovery rates were estimated by permuting HLA or CMV assignments 20 times. In a later analysis, co-occurring TCRs were grouped with DBSCAN, and TCRdist sequence similarity was added when clustering was performed within HLA-allele-positive subsets. Repertoires with fewer than 30,000 or more than 120,000 public chains were left out of co-occurrence clustering, as were about five repertoires with anomalous nucleotide sharing. The table was pulled from immuneACCESS by TCRdb, which kept in-frame rearrangements only. Such tables lose some clones; where checked, under half of the loss comes from unresolved V genes, and the rest has no known cause. The D gene and trimming were derived from the DNA, and the V and J assignments and clone size from that table. The sample table records roughly 44,000 clones; around 85% of these occur just once. The leading ten clones occupy approximately 3% of the sample.

The cohort was made up of several hundred healthy bone marrow donors. At the time of sampling, every cohort member was nominally healthy, though immune exposures that went unrecorded were likely present. The donor tested CMV seronegative and was one of the 352 seronegative cohort members. A peripheral blood sample was provided by each donor, and peripheral blood mononuclear cells were used for TCR beta sequencing. The Qiagen DNeasy Blood Extraction Kit was used to extract genomic DNA from the blood cell samples. This receptor was taken from a man aged 45-65 years in good health and CMV-seronegative. Sequenced: PBMCs.

CDR3 region: CAISDPSGGGNEQFF. The bases read TGTGCCATCAGTGACCCCAGCGGGGGAGGTAATGAGCAGTTCTTC. The chain is encoded by TRBV10-3 joined to TRBJ2-1; 8 central nucleotides agree with TRBD2. The CDR3 goes from the cysteine to the phenylalanine over 15 residues. The entry retains the CDR3 DNA only, 45 bases that are in frame from base 1. Trimmed from V: 3 bases; trimmed from J: 7 bases; junction bases lacking a gene match: 8. CDR1 and CDR2 are drawn from the germline V gene: ENHRY, SYGVKD.